A selection of T cell receptor beta chains follows, all from one sample in a study of T cells in pancreatic ductal adenocarcinoma. Generated by immunoSEQ multiplex PCR, the TCRdb table keeps only in-frame clones and is missing some. The repertoire has tens of thousands of clones, 85% to 95% of them found once; the top ten carry roughly 2.3%. The sample was PBMCs. These receptors all come from a human donor with pancreatic ductal adenocarcinoma. The CDR3 runs from the conserved cysteine through the conserved F or W. The D gene is left open where the match is weak. Size is omitted from some rows. Given values are once, few, many or a class for expanded clones.

D: -; V: TRBV6-1; J: TRBJ1-2; size: -; DNA: TGTGCCAGCAGCCCCGGGGGGTACGGAAGCGGCTACACCTTC; CDR3: CASSPGGYGSGYTF
D: -; V: TRBV5-1; J: TRBJ1-6; size: -; DNA: TGCGCCAGCAGCAAAACGACAGGTTCTGAAAATTCACCCCTCCACTTT; CDR3: CASSKTTGSENSPLHF
D: -; V: TRBV11-1; J: TRBJ2-2; size: -; DNA: TGTGCCAGCAGCTTAGAGGACGCGGGAACTACCGGGGAGCTGTTTTTT; CDR3: CASSLEDAGTTGELFF
D: TRBD1; V: TRBV11-2; J: TRBJ1-3; size: -; DNA: TGTGCCAGCAGCTTCGGGGACAGGGGAGGTCGAGGAAACACCATATATTTT; CDR3: CASSFGDRGGRGNTIYF
D: TRBD1; V: TRBV15; J: TRBJ2-1; size: once; DNA: TGTGCCACCAGCAGTTTCTACGCCGGGACAGAGGACAATGAGCAGTTCTTC; CDR3: CATSSFYAGTEDNEQFF
D: -; V: TRBV19; J: TRBJ2-7; size: -; DNA: TGTGCCAGTAGTATATCAGGGACCCGCTACGAGCAGTACTTC; CDR3: CASSISGTRYEQYF
D: TRBD2; V: TRBV5-6; J: TRBJ2-1; size: -; DNA: TGTGCCAGCAGCTTCGTCGCTAGCGGAAAACAAGCCCATGAGCAGTTCTTC; CDR3: CASSFVASGKQAHEQFF
D: -; V: TRBV19; J: TRBJ1-5; size: -; DNA: TGTGCCAGTACTTTGCGGAGCAATCAGCCCCAGCATTTT; CDR3: CASTLRSNQPQHF
D: TRBD1; V: TRBV6-6; J: TRBJ2-7; size: -; DNA: TGTGCCAGCAGCCCCTCTCGGACAGGGTCTTACGAGCAGTACTTC; CDR3: CASSPSRTGSYEQYF
D: -; V: TRBV4-3; J: TRBJ2-6; size: -; DNA: TGCGCCAGCAGCCAAGATACGGAGTCTGGGGCCAACGTCCTGACTTTC; CDR3: CASSQDTESGANVLTF
D: -; V: TRBV18; J: TRBJ1-4; size: -; DNA: TGTGCCAGCTCACCATCGTATGGGGCGGATGAAAAACTGTTTTTT; CDR3: CASSPSYGADEKLFF
D: -; V: TRBV9; J: TRBJ1-1; size: -; DNA: TGTGCCAGCAGCGTAGGGGGCAGCCGGAACACTGAAGCTTTCTTT; CDR3: CASSVGGSRNTEAFF
D: TRBD2; V: TRBV2; J: TRBJ2-3; size: once; DNA: TGTGCCCGCTCCGGGACTAGCGTCGCAGATACGCAGTATTTT; CDR3: CARSGTSVADTQYF
D: -; V: TRBV15; J: TRBJ1-6; size: -; DNA: TGTGCCACCAGCAGAGATAGGGGGAATTCACCCCTCCACTTT; CDR3: CATSRDRGNSPLHF
D: -; V: TRBV19; J: TRBJ2-2; size: -; DNA: TGTGCCTCTAGTGGTGGCGGGGACAGCACGAACACCGGGGAGCTGTTTTTT; CDR3: CASSGGGDSTNTGELFF
D: TRBD2; V: TRBV5-1; J: TRBJ2-7; size: -; DNA: TGCGCCAGCAGAGGGTCCAGGACTAGCGGGAGCCCCTCCTACGAGCAGTACTTC; CDR3: CASRGSRTSGSPSYEQYF
D: -; V: TRBV27; J: TRBJ2-3; size: -; DNA: TGTGCCAGCAATGGACCCCTCGATACGCAGTATTTT; CDR3: CASNGPLDTQYF
D: TRBD2; V: TRBV11-1; J: TRBJ2-1; size: once; DNA: TGTGCCAGCAGCCTGGGGACTAGCGGGAGGGCCAATGAGCAGTTCTTC; CDR3: CASSLGTSGRANEQFF
D: -; V: TRBV14; J: TRBJ2-7; size: -; DNA: TGTGCCAGCAGCCCGGTGGGCCAAAGGCAGTACTTC; CDR3: CASSPVGQRQYF
D: TRBD1; V: TRBV19; J: TRBJ1-5; size: -; DNA: TGTGCCAGTCGAAAGGGGGCCCTTAATCAGCCCCAGCATTTT; CDR3: CASRKGALNQPQHF
D: -; V: TRBV10-3; J: TRBJ2-1; size: -; DNA: TGTGCCATCAGTGAGGGGGTAGCGGCCTACAATGAGCAGTTCTTC; CDR3: CAISEGVAAYNEQFF
D: -; V: TRBV6-1; J: TRBJ1-1; size: -; DNA: TGTGCCAGCAGTCCCAGGGGGAACACTGAAGCTTTCTTT; CDR3: CASSPRGNTEAFF
D: -; V: TRBV28; J: TRBJ1-5; size: -; DNA: TGTGCCAGCACCTTAGAAGGGGGACATAGCAATCAGCCCCAGCATTTT; CDR3: CASTLEGGHSNQPQHF
D: TRBD1; V: TRBV19; J: TRBJ1-5; size: -; DNA: TGTGCCAGTAGTTTTCCGGACAGGGAGCGGCAGCCCCAGCATTTT; CDR3: CASSFPDRERQPQHF
D: TRBD2; V: TRBV19; J: TRBJ2-5; size: once; DNA: TGTGCCAGTAGTGCGACTAGCGGATGGGAGACCCAGTACTTC; CDR3: CASSATSGWETQYF
D: TRBD1; V: TRBV5-3; J: TRBJ1-2; size: -; DNA: TGTGCCAGAAGCTGGAGGGGGCTCTATGGCTACACCTTC; CDR3: CARSWRGLYGYTF
D: -; V: TRBV15; J: TRBJ2-7; size: -; DNA: TGTGCCACCAGCAGAGATTTGGGGCCGCTCGAGCAGTACTTC; CDR3: CATSRDLGPLEQYF
D: -; V: TRBV4-2; J: TRBJ2-7; size: -; DNA: TGTGCCAGCAGCCAAGTTGGGCTCCAGGGTACCTCCTACGAGCAGTACTTC; CDR3: CASSQVGLQGTSYEQYF
D: -; V: TRBV28; J: TRBJ2-7; size: -; DNA: TGTGCCAGCAGTTTACTCCCGGGGGCGGCTTACGAGCAGTACTTC; CDR3: CASSLLPGAAYEQYF
D: TRBD2; V: TRBV11-2; J: TRBJ2-2; size: -; DNA: TGTGCCAGCAGCTTCTTCCGACAGCGGGGGGGCGGGGAGCTGTTTTTT; CDR3: CASSFFRQRGGGELFF
D: -; V: TRBV11-3; J: TRBJ2-7; size: -; DNA: TGTGCCAGCAGCGAGCAGGGGAACGAGCAGTACTTC; CDR3: CASSEQGNEQYF
D: -; V: TRBV4-3; J: TRBJ2-3; size: once; DNA: TGCGCCAGCAGCCAAGAGAGAAACTCCCTCGGCTTTTTGGATACGCAGTATTTT; CDR3: CASSQERNSLGFLDTQYF
D: -; V: TRBV28; J: TRBJ1-1; size: -; DNA: TGTGCCAGTCAGAAATGGGGCTACACTGAAGCTTTCTTT; CDR3: CASQKWGYTEAFF
D: -; V: TRBV2; J: TRBJ2-5; size: once; DNA: TGTGCCACCCTTAAAAGGGGCGCCGAGACCCAGTACTTC; CDR3: CATLKRGAETQYF
D: TRBD2; V: TRBV5-6; J: TRBJ2-7; size: -; DNA: TGTGCCAGCAGTACAGGGACTAGCGGGACGTACGAGCAGTACTTC; CDR3: CASSTGTSGTYEQYF
D: TRBD2; V: TRBV9; J: TRBJ2-1; size: -; DNA: TGTGCCAGCAGCACTCGACTAGCGCTGTTCAATGAGCAGTTCTTC; CDR3: CASSTRLALFNEQFF
D: -; V: TRBV7-2; J: TRBJ2-1; size: once; DNA: TGTGCCAGCAGCCCCTTGGCGGCTACCTACAATGAGCAGTTCTTC; CDR3: CASSPLAATYNEQFF
D: TRBD2; V: TRBV19; J: TRBJ2-7; size: -; DNA: TGTGCCAGTAGCCCGCTCCGAAAAGCGGGAGGCAACGAGCAGTACTTC; CDR3: CASSPLRKAGGNEQYF
D: -; V: TRBV4-1; J: TRBJ2-2; size: -; DNA: TGCGCCAGCAGCCAAGAGAACAGGCCAGGGATCACCGGGGAGCTGTTTTTT; CDR3: CASSQENRPGITGELFF
D: TRBD1; V: TRBV7-8; J: TRBJ1-5; size: -; DNA: TGTGCCAGCAGCTTTCGGATTCACCCCAACGCAGGGGGTAGCAATCAGCCCCAGCATTTT; CDR3: CASSFRIHPNAGGSNQPQHF
D: TRBD2; V: TRBV25-1; J: TRBJ2-5; size: -; DNA: TGTGCCAGCAGTGTCGGGGGGGTCCAAGAGACGCAGTACTTC; CDR3: CASSVGGVQETQYF
D: TRBD2; V: TRBV4-3; J: TRBJ2-6; size: -; DNA: TGCGCCAGCAGCCAAGGGCGACTAGCGGGGGCCAACGTCCTGACTTTC; CDR3: CASSQGRLAGANVLTF
D: TRBD2; V: TRBV5-4; J: TRBJ2-5; size: -; DNA: TGTGCCAGCAGCTCCCATTGGGACGTAGCGGGAGTGGGGGAGACCCAGTACTTC; CDR3: CASSSHWDVAGVGETQYF
D: -; V: TRBV13; J: TRBJ2-1; size: -; DNA: TGTGCCAGCAGCTTAGCGGGGTATGAGCAGTTCTTC; CDR3: CASSLAGYEQFF
D: -; V: TRBV14; J: TRBJ1-2; size: -; DNA: TGTGCCAGCAGCCAAGATCGTGACTATGGCTACACCTTC; CDR3: CASSQDRDYGYTF
D: TRBD1; V: TRBV7-3; J: TRBJ1-1; size: -; DNA: TGTGCCAGCAGCCGACAGGGGGCGATGAACACTGAAGCTTTCTTT; CDR3: CASSRQGAMNTEAFF
D: -; V: TRBV4-2; J: TRBJ2-7; size: -; DNA: TGTGCCAGCAGCTCGACTTACAGGGTTGACGAGCAGTACTTC; CDR3: CASSSTYRVDEQYF
D: -; V: TRBV5-4; J: TRBJ1-1; size: -; DNA: TGTGCCAGCAGCGTCGGGACGACTGAAGCTTTCTTT; CDR3: CASSVGTTEAFF
D: TRBD1; V: TRBV6-5; J: TRBJ1-6; size: -; DNA: TGTGCCAGCGGAAAGGGGGCAACCTCAGACGCACCCCTCCACTTT; CDR3: CASGKGATSDAPLHF
D: TRBD1; V: TRBV19; J: TRBJ2-5; size: -; DNA: TGTGCCAGTATGGTTGTACAGGGGGACAAGGAGACCCAGTACTTC; CDR3: CASMVVQGDKETQYF
D: -; V: TRBV5-4; J: TRBJ2-3; size: -; DNA: TGTGCCAGCAGCCAACGGGACTCGGGGTTAAATACGCAGTATTTT; CDR3: CASSQRDSGLNTQYF
D: -; V: TRBV11-2; J: TRBJ2-1; size: -; DNA: TGTGCCAGCAGCTTCGATCGACTACCGTACAATGAGCAGTTCTTC; CDR3: CASSFDRLPYNEQFF
D: -; V: TRBV14; J: TRBJ1-1; size: few; DNA: TGTGCCAGCACGCAGGGACAGAACACTGAAGCTTTCTTT; CDR3: CASTQGQNTEAFF
D: -; V: TRBV29-1; J: TRBJ2-7; size: -; DNA: TGCAGCGTTGAGATACAGGGTTGGGAGCAGTACTTC; CDR3: CSVEIQGWEQYF